A single sample is the source of the 16 T cell receptor beta chains below, sequenced in a study of T-cell memory formation after mild COVID-19. TCRdb analysed the 5' RACE reads with MiXCR anew, one entry per CDR3 protein. The repertoire has under 600,000 distinct CDR3 sequences, approximately 21% of them found once; the top ten carry roughly 8.3%. The sequencing sample was made of PBMCs or a T cell subset sorted from them (not recorded which). The receptors derive from an adult woman who had mild COVID-19 (a few samples of this study predate the infection). Cell type and time point are not known.

This clonotype was counted a few times. This chain connects TRBV5-5 to TRBJ1-2; perhaps TRBD1 as D (5 bases). Germline V lookup: CDR1 SGHKS, CDR2 YYEKEE (reference sequence). This CDR3 region has 15 residues. Trimming pared 4 bases from V and 6 bases from J, leaving 19 bases between. The CDR3 loop is CASSPGPGRSDGYTF. CDR3 DNA: TGTGCCAGCAGCCCCGGTCCAGGGAGGAGTGATGGCTACACCTTC.

V gene TRBV29-1 combines with J gene TRBJ1-1; no firm D call. CDR1 SQVTM and CDR2 ANQGSEA come from the germline V gene. CDR3 length: 14 amino acids. V lost 6 bases, J lost 0 bases, and 14 bases lay in between. The CDR3 DNA is TGCAGCGTCCTAGGTGGGCAATTGAACACTGAAGCTTTCTTT. It is translated as CSVLGGQLNTEAFF.

This clonotype showed up just a few times. The genes are TRBV30 and TRBJ1-1; D call uncertain. Trimming removed 0 bases at V and 0 bases at J, with 8 bases between. The CDR3 totals 14 residues. Germline lookup yields CDR1 GTSNPN and CDR2 SVGIG (reference sequence). The CDR3 bases are TGTGCCTGGAGTGTTTGGAGGGTGAACACTGAAGCTTTCTTT. The encoded protein is CAWSVWRVNTEAFF.

The CDR3 is CSARDLAGGQSEQFF. The CDR3 DNA sequence: TGCAGTGCTAGAGATTTGGCGGGAGGACAGAGTGAGCAGTTCTTC. The chain combines TRBV20-1 with TRBJ2-1; 8 nucleotides line up with TRBD2. Germline V gene data show CDR1 as DFQATT and CDR2 as SNEGSKA (reference sequence). The CDR3 contains 15 residues. The V gene end was trimmed by 0 bases and the J gene end by 9 bases; junction bases not matched to a gene: 10.

V gene TRBV2 combines with J gene TRBJ1-2; no clear D gene. CDR3 length: 12 amino acids. Germline values: CDR1 SNHLY, CDR2 FYNNEI. The V end was cut by 8 bases, the J end by 2 bases, with 9 bases between. The CDR3 spells CASLSDNYGYTF. The CDR3 region has the DNA TGTGCCAGCTTGTCCGACAACTATGGCTACACCTTC. Together with reference TRBV2 and TRBJ1-2, the CDR3 gives the full variable domain: EPEVTQTPSHQVTQMGQEVILRCVPISNHLYFYWYRQILGQKVEFLVSFYNNEISEKSEIFDDQFSVERPDGSNFTLKIRSTKLEDSAMYFCASLSDNYGYTFGSGTRLTVV.

This chain uses TRBV7-2 with TRBJ1-1, with D possibly being TRBD1 (5 bases). Germline V gives CDR1 SGHTA, CDR2 FQGNSA. The CDR3 sequence is 14 residues long. The ends were cut back, 5 bases at V and 6 bases at J, with 16 bases in the middle. CDR3 loop: CASSGGIIGAEAFF. For the CDR3, the DNA is TGTGCCAGCAGCGGGGGGATCATAGGCGCTGAAGCTTTCTTT. Based on the CDR3 plus reference TRBV7-2 and TRBJ1-1, the full variable domain is GAGVSQSPSNKVTEKGKDVELRCDPISGHTALYWYRQSLGQGLEFLIYFQGNSAPDKSGLPSDRFSAERTGGSVSTLTIQRTQQEDSAVYLCASSGGIIGAEAFFGQGTRLTVV.

This clonotype appeared many times. This chain joins TRBV6-5 and TRBJ1-5; D is ambiguous. V shed 6 bases and J shed 0 bases, with 12 bases lying between them. This CDR3 is built from 15 residues. The germline V gene encodes CDR1 MNHEY and CDR2 SVGAGI. CDR3 DNA: TGTGCCAGCAGGTCTGGTCATTCTAGCAATCAGCCCCAGCATTTT. It encodes CASRSGHSSNQPQHF.

This chain connects TRBV4-3 to TRBJ1-1; tentatively, D is TRBD1 (6 bases). Deletions cut 11 bases from V and 6 bases from J, with 19 bases between. The germline V gene has CDR1 LGHNA and CDR2 YSLEER. This CDR3 contains 13 residues. The CDR3 DNA sequence: TGCGCCTCTAGGGCGCTTGAGGGGGCTGAAGCTTTCTTT. Encoded protein: CASRALEGAEAFF.

This clonotype has just a few counts. This chain links TRBV7-9 with TRBJ1-2; a weak D match, TRBD1 (5 bases). CDR3 length equals 15 residues. The ends were cut back, 5 bases at V and 8 bases at J, with 21 bases in the middle. In germline, CDR1 is SEHNR, CDR2 FQNEAQ (reference sequence). CDR3 amino acids: CASSLNPLGPAGYTF. CDR3 bases: TGTGCCAGCAGCCTAAACCCCTTGGGACCCGCGGGCTACACCTTC.

The chain joins TRBV4-1 to TRBJ2-3; the D gene could be TRBD1 or TRBD2 (6 bases each). CDR3 length equals 17 residues. Germline-derived CDR1 and CDR2 are MGHRA and YSYEKL. V shed 3 bases and J shed 1 base, with 17 bases lying between them. This chain's CDR3 is CASSQLVRGARTDTQYF. DNA of the CDR3: TGCGCCAGCAGCCAGTTGGTTAGGGGGGCGCGCACAGATACGCAGTATTTT.

This chain links TRBV19 with TRBJ1-2; 10 positions match TRBD1. The J segment lost 3 bases and the V segment lost 4 bases, leaving 5 bases of the junction unmatched. The CDR3 length is 15 residues. Germline CDR1 and CDR2: LNHDA and SQIVND (reference sequence). In DNA form, the CDR3 reads TGTGCCAGTAGTAGGCGGGGGACAGGGGACTATGGCTACACCTTC. Protein product: CASSRRGTGDYGYTF.

This clonotype was seen just once. This chain links TRBV9 with TRBJ2-7; 8 bases fit TRBD1. The CDR3 covers 15 residues. With V trimmed by 4 bases and J by 0 bases, 6 bases remained unmatched. The germline V gene encodes CDR1 SGDLS and CDR2 YYNGEE. Here the CDR3 reads CASSPGTGHSYEQYF. In DNA, the CDR3 is TGTGCCAGCAGCCCGGGGACAGGTCACTCCTACGAGCAGTACTTC. Together with reference TRBV9 and TRBJ2-7, the CDR3 gives the full variable domain: DSGVTQTPKHLITATGQRVTLRCSPRSGDLSVYWYQQSLDQGLQFLIQYYNGEERAKGNILERFSAQQFPDLHSELNLSSLELGDSALYFCASSPGTGHSYEQYFGPGTRLTVT.

V is TRBV29-1 and J is TRBJ2-7; TRBD2 might be the D (6 bases). The germline V gene encodes CDR1 SQVTM and CDR2 ANQGSEA. V was shortened by 4 bases and J by 2 bases, with 12 bases between the two germline ends. The length of the CDR3 is 13 residues. As DNA, the CDR3 is TGCAGCGTTGCTTTGCGGGGTACCTACGAGCAGTACTTC. This encodes CSVALRGTYEQYF.

This sequence joins TRBV12-3 or TRBV12-4 and TRBJ2-7; 13 bases map to TRBD2. This CDR3 contains 15 residues. V dropped 5 bases and J dropped 3; count of bases not matched to a gene: 4. CDR3 DNA sequence: TGTGCCAGCAGTCGGACTAGCGGGAGTTACTACGAGCAGTACTTC. Its protein is CASSRTSGSYYEQYF.

V gene TRBV12-3 or TRBV12-4 combines with J gene TRBJ1-2; TRBD1 aligns across 7 bases. V lost 6 bases and J lost 5; bases outside the gene matches: 15. This CDR3 comprises 16 residues. The chain's CDR3 is CASSFEIATGSYGYTF. The CDR3, as DNA: TGTGCCAGCAGCTTCGAAATCGCGACAGGGAGTTATGGCTACACCTTC.

This clonotype came up a few times. V is TRBV7-8 and J is TRBJ1-1; a weak D match, TRBD1 (5 bases). This CDR3 has 16 residues. CDR1 and CDR2 from the germline V gene are SGHVS and FQNEAQ. V shed 1 base and J shed 5 bases, with 17 bases lying between them. The CDR3: CASSLESAIGGTEAFF. The CDR3 coding sequence is TGTGCCAGCAGCTTAGAGTCAGCCATCGGGGGGACTGAAGCTTTCTTT.